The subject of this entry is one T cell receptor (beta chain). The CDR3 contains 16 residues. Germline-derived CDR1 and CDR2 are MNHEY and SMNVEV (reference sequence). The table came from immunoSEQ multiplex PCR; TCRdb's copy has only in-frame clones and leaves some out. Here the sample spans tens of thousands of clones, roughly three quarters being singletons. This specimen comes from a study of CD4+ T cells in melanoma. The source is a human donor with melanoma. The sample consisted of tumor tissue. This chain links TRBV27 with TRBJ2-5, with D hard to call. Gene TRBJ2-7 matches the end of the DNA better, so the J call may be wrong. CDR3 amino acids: CASSSSMADITYEQYF. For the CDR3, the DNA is TGTGCCAGCAGTTCAAGCATGGCAGACATTACCTACGAGCAGTACTTC.